This T cell receptor beta chain originates from a study of cytomegalovirus exposure and HLA in healthy donors. Study summary: Earlier work reported some 110 million unique TCR beta sequences from about 190 million T cells.

The CDR3 is 14 amino acids. The germline V and J ends were trimmed by 5 bases and 2 bases, with 11 bases remaining between them. Germline CDR1 and CDR2: MNHNY and SVGAGI (reference sequence). This clone was counted ten times or more. Its matching antigen is unknown. 60 Vbeta and 13 Jbeta primers were used in PCR. The repertoire was sequenced with immunoSEQ multiplex PCR; TCRdb's copy has only in-frame clones and lacks some. The sample lists about 69,000 clones; about 74% were seen once. Study conclusions and caveats: The study reported that TCR beta sequences accurately predicted HLA-A and HLA-B alleles in most subjects.

The receptor was isolated from a woman aged 60-70 years in good health and CMV-seropositive. The sequencing sample was made of PBMCs. The chain employs TRBV6-6 and TRBJ2-3; a weak D match, TRBD2 (5 bases). In nucleotides, the CDR3 is TGTGCCAGCAGTCCACTAGAACACACAGATACGCAGTATTTT. Translated: CASSPLEHTDTQYF.